The entry that follows covers one T cell receptor (beta chain) sequence. Antigen specificity is unknown. The source of the sample is a study of shared clonotypes between healthy human individuals. Study background: Per donor, CD8 memory used one plate, CD8 naive used two, CD4 memory used three and CD4 naive used three. Whole-study results and caveats: Across a handful of donors, naive CD4 shared roughly 5.1%, naive CD8 more than 3%, memory CD4 about 2.5%, memory CD8 0.4%.

CD45RO-negative, CCR7-positively selected cells formed the naive CD8 fraction, excluding terminally differentiated effector memory CD45RA+ cells. Profiling relied on immunoSEQ multiplex PCR, and the TCRdb table lists in-frame clones only, not all of them. Here the sample spans 500,000 to 700,000 clones, 95% being singletons. This TCR was recovered from a woman aged 30 to 39 in good health. The sequenced sample was naive CD8+ T cells sorted from blood.

Here the CDR3 reads CASGRDAGNEQFF. The DNA for the CDR3 is TGTGCCAGCGGCCGGGACGCAGGGAATGAGCAGTTCTTC. The J gene is TRBJ2-1, the V gene TRBV9; TRBD1 or TRBD2 may be the D gene (5 bases each). The germline gives CDR1 SGDLS, CDR2 YYNGEE. Trimming removed 7 bases at V and 7 bases at J, with 15 bases between. The CDR3 totals 13 residues.